This T cell receptor (beta chain) is drawn from a study of T cell responses to AZD1222 COVID-19 vaccine. Overall study findings and caveats: Among vaccine-associated CD4 TCRs, coverage spanned spike, with dominance at 160-218 and 743-854. Spike-specific TCRs gained breadth and depth after people received two AZD1222 doses. Among the donors, most were white British and more were female, and clonal diversity was possibly underestimated. Without day 14 samples, only post-peak T cell repertoires were studied.

Libraries were prepared by immunoSEQ multiplex PCR; TCRdb keeps only in-frame clonotypes and omits some of them. The data hold roughly 140,000 clones, with over 85% observed a single time. On this clone itself: Its antigen is as yet unknown.

V shed 0 bases and J shed 0 bases, with 8 bases lying between them. The CDR3 spans 16 residues. Germline V gene data show CDR1 as SGHDN and CDR2 as FVKESK. The V gene is TRBV14, the J gene TRBJ1-4; D is ambiguous. This clonotype originated in an adult in good health. The sample consisted of peripheral blood, taken on day 0 of AZD1222 vaccination. This CDR3 is CASSQDLSATNEKLFF. The CDR3 region has the DNA TGTGCCAGCAGCCAAGACCTCTCCGCAACTAATGAAAAACTGTTTTTT. Based on the CDR3 plus reference TRBV14 and TRBJ1-4, the full variable domain is EAGVTQFPSHSVIEKGQTVTLRCDPISGHDNLYWYRRVMGKEIKFLLHFVKESKQDESGMPNNRFLAERTGGTYSTLKVQPAELEDSGVYFCASSQDLSATNEKLFFGSGTQLSVL.